This T cell receptor (beta chain) was sequenced during a study of HIV-infected patients and healthy controls. TCRdb passed the 5' RACE reads through MiXCR, listing each CDR3 protein once. The data hold roughly 68,000 distinct CDR3 sequences, with 15% to 20% observed a single time. This clonotype has at least ten counts. The CDR3 sequence is 12 residues long. The germline V gene has CDR1 DFQATT and CDR2 SNEGSKA (reference sequence). V was trimmed by 6 bases and J by 2 bases, leaving 9 bases between them. Source material: CD4+ T cells from blood. V and J are TRBV20-1 and TRBJ2-3; perhaps TRBD2 as D (5 bases). This clonotype originated in a human donor in good health. CDR3 DNA: TGCAGTGCCAGGACTTTCACAGATACGCAGTATTTT. It translates to CSARTFTDTQYF.